This T cell receptor (beta chain) was obtained from a study of shared clonotypes between healthy human individuals. Study outcomes and limitations: Relative to their counterparts shared across all four donors, non-shared clonotypes exhibited diminished generation probabilities.

The genomic DNA of each subset was split evenly across several immunoSEQ plates. Sorted-subset replicate PCRs used 150 to 200 ng of genomic DNA. This amount corresponded to 30,000 to 35,000 T cell genomes. Only in-frame clones appear in the TCRdb table, and some are missing; sequencing was by immunoSEQ multiplex PCR. The sample lists approximately 2,200,000 clones; 85% to 95% were seen once. The germline V and J ends were trimmed by 5 bases and 7 bases, with 21 bases remaining between them. The CDR3 has 16 amino acids. Germline CDR1 and CDR2: SEHNR and FQNEAQ (reference sequence). Positive CCR7 selection of CD45RO-negative cells yielded the naive CD8 cells, and terminally differentiated effector memory CD45RA+ cells were excluded. The donors were adults (healthy and HIV-negative) with no recent acute infections or vaccinations. This clone has only a few counts. What it binds is unknown.

The receptor's source is a man younger than 35 in good health. Some clones in this sample may be carry-over from other donors' samples. The specimen sequenced was naive CD8+ T cells from PBMCs. The J gene is TRBJ2-1, the V gene TRBV7-9, with D possibly being TRBD1 (6 bases). The DNA for the CDR3 is TGTGCCAGCAGCCTAACCGACAGGATCGGGGCTAATGAGCAGTTCTTC. Protein: CASSLTDRIGANEQFF.